The text below deals with one T cell receptor (beta chain). Antigen specificity is unknown. The sample originates from a study of T cell responses to AZD1222 COVID-19 vaccine. The germline V and J ends were trimmed by 3 bases and 6 bases, with 5 bases remaining between them. Germline CDR1 reads SGHNT; CDR2 reads YENEEA. The CDR3 runs 11 residues. Points from the study as a whole: The donors showed a predominance of white British ancestry and of females, with possible underestimation of clonal diversity. In all cases, repertoires were sampled only after the peak T cell response.

Generated by immunoSEQ multiplex PCR, the TCRdb table keeps only in-frame clones and is missing some. The table includes 120,000 to 150,000 clones, roughly nine tenths detected once. The clonotype comes from an adult who received the AZD1222 COVID-19 vaccine. Specimen: peripheral blood, collected 28 days after the second AZD1222 dose. The chain combines TRBV11-3 with TRBJ1-1; D not resolved. CDR3 sequence reads: CASSLRAEAFF. The CDR3 nucleotides are TGTGCCAGCAGCTTGCGAGCTGAAGCTTTCTTT.